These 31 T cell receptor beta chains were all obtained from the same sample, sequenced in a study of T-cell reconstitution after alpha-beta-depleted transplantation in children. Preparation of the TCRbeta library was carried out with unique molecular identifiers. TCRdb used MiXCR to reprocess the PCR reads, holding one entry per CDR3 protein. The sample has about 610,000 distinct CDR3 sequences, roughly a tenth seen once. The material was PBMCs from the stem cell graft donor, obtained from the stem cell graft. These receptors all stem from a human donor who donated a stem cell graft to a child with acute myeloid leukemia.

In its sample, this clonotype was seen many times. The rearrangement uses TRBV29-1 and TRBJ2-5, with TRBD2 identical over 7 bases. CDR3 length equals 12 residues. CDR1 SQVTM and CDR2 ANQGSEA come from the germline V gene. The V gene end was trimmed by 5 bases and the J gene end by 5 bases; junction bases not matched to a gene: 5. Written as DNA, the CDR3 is TGCAGCGTTCAACCTAGCGGTGAGACCCAGTACTTC. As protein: CSVQPSGETQYF.

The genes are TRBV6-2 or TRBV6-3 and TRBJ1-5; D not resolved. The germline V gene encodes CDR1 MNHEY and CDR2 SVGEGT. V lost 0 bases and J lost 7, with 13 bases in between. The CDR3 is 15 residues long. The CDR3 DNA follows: TGTGCCAGCAGTTACTCGAAAAGGGAAACCCAGCCCCAGCATTTT. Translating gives CASSYSKRETQPQHF.

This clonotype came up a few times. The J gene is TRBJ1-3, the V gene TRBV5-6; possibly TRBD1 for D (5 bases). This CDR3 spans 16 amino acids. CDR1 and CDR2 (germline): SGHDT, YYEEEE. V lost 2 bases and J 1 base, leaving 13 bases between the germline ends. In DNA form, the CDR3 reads TGTGCCAGCAGCTTCACGGGACGACATTCTGGAAACACCATATATTTT. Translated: CASSFTGRHSGNTIYF.

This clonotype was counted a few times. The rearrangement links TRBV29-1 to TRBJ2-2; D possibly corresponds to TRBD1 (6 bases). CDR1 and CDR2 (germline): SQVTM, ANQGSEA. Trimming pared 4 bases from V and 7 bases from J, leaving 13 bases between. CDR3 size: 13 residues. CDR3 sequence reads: CSVGAGEYGELFF. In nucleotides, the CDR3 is TGCAGCGTTGGGGCAGGGGAGTACGGGGAGCTGTTTTTT.

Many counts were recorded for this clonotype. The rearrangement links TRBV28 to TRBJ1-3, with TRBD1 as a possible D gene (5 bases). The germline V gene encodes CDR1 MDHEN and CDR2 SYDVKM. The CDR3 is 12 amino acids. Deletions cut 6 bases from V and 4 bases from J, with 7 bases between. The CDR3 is CASRPGGNTIYF. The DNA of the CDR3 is TGTGCCAGCAGACCAGGGGGAAACACCATATATTTT.

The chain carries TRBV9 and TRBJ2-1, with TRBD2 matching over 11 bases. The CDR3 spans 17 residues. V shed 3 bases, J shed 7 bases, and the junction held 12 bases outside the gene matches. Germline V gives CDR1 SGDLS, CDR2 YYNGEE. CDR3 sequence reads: CASSGGFLAGGGNEQFF. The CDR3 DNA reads TGTGCCAGCAGCGGAGGCTTCCTAGCGGGAGGAGGAAATGAGCAGTTCTTC.

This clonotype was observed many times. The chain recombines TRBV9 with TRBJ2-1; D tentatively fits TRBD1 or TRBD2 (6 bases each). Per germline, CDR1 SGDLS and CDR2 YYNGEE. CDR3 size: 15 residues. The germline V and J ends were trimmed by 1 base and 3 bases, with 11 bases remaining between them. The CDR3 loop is CASSVIGGNYNEQFF. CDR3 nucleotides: TGTGCCAGCAGCGTAATAGGGGGGAACTACAATGAGCAGTTCTTC.

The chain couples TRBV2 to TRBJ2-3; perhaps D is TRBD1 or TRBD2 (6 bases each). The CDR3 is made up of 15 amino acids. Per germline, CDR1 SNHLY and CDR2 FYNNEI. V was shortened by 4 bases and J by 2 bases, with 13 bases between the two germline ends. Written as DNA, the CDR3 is TGTGCCAGCAGTGGGGGGCTAGCGCCCACAGATACGCAGTATTTT. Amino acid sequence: CASSGGLAPTDTQYF.

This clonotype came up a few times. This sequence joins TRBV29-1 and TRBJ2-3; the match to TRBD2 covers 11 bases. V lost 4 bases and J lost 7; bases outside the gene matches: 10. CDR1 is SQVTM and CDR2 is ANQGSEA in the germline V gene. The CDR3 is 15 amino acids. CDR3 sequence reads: CSVVRGTSGSNTQYF. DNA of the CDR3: TGCAGCGTTGTTAGGGGGACTAGCGGATCGAATACGCAGTATTTT.

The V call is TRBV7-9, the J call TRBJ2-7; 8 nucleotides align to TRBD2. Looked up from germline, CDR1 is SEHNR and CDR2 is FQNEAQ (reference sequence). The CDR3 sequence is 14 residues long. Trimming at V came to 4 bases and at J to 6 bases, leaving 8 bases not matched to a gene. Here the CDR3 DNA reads TGTGCCAGCAGCTCAAGCGGGAGCCCGGGCGAGCAGTACTTC. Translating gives CASSSSGSPGEQYF.

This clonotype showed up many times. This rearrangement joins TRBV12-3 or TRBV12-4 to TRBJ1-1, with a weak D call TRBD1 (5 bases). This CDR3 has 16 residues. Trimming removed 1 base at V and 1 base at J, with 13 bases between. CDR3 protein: CASSLGRGARNTEAFF. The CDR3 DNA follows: TGTGCCAGCAGTTTAGGAAGGGGCGCCAGGAACACTGAAGCTTTCTTT.

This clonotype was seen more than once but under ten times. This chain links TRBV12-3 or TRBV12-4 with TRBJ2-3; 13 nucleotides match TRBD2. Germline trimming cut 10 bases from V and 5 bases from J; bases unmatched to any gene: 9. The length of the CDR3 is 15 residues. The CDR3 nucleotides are TGTGCCACGAGACCGGGACTAGCGGGATTAGATACGCAGTATTTT. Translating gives CATRPGLAGLDTQYF.

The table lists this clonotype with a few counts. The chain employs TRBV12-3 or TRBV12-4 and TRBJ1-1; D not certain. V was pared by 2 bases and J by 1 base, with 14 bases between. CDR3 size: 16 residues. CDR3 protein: CASSLKSPRGNTEAFF. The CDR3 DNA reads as TGTGCCAGCAGTTTAAAGAGCCCTCGGGGGAACACTGAAGCTTTCTTT.

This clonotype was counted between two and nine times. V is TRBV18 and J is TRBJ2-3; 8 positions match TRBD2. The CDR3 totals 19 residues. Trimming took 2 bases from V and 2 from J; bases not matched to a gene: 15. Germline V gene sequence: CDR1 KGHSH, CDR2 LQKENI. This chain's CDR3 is CASSPAAPGTRGFTDTQYF. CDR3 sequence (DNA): TGTGCCAGCTCACCAGCCGCCCCCGGGACTAGGGGTTTCACAGATACGCAGTATTTT.

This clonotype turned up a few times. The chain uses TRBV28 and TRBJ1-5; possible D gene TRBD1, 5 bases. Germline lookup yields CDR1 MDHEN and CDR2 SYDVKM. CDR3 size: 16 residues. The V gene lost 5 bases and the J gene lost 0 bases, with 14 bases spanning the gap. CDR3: CASSQDNPYSNQPQHF. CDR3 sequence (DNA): TGTGCCAGCAGTCAGGACAATCCCTATAGCAATCAGCCCCAGCATTTT.

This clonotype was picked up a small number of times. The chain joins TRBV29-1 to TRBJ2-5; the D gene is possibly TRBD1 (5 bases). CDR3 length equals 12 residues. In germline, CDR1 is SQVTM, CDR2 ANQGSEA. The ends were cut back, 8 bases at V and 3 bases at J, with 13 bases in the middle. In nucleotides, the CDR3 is TGCAGCTCTAGGGGTGGGGAAGAGACCCAGTACTTC. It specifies CSSRGGEETQYF. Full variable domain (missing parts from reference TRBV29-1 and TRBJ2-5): SAVISQKPSRDICQRGTSLTIQCQVDSQVTMMFWYRQQPGQSLTLIATANQGSEATYESGFVIDKFPISRPNLTFSTLTVSNMSPEDSSIYLCSSRGGEETQYFGPGTRLLVL.

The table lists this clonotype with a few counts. CDR3 region: CASSQDSSGRGTGELFF. In DNA form, the CDR3 reads TGTGCCAGCAGCCAAGATTCCAGCGGGAGGGGCACCGGGGAGCTGTTTTTT. This sequence joins TRBV3-1 and TRBJ2-2; TRBD2 agrees at 10 bases. The germline CDR1 and CDR2 sequences are LGHDT and YNNKEL (reference sequence). V dropped 0 bases and J dropped 4; count of bases not matched to a gene: 5. The CDR3 is 17 amino acids.

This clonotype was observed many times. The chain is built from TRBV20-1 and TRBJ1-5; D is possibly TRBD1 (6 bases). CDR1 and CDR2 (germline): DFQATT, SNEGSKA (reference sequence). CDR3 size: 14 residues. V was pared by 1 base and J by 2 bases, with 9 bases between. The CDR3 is CSARVGGGNQPQHF. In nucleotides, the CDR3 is TGCAGTGCTAGAGTCGGGGGCGGCAATCAGCCCCAGCATTTT.

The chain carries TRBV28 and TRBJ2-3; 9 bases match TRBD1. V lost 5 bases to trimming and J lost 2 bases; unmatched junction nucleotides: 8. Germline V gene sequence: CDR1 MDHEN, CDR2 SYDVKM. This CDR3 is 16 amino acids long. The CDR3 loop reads CASSSIGDRDTDTQYF. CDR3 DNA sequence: TGTGCCAGCAGTAGTATAGGGGACAGGGACACAGATACGCAGTATTTT.

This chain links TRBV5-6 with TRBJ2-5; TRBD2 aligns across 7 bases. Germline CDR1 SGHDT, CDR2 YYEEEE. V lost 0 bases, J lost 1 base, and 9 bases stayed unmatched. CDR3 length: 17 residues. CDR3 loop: CASSLGRASGLQETQYF. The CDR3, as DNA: TGTGCCAGCAGCTTGGGGAGGGCTAGCGGTCTCCAAGAGACCCAGTACTTC.

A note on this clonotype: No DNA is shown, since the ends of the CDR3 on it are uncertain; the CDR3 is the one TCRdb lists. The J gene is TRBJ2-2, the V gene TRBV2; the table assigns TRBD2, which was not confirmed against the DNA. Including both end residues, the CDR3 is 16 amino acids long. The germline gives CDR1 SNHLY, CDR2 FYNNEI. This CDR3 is CASSGRGRNTGELFFF.

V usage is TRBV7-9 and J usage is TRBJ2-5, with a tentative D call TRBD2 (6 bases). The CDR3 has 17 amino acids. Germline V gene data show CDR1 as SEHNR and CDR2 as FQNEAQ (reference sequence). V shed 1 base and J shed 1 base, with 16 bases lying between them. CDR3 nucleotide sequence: TGTGCCAGCAGCTTAGTTCAGGGACTTCTTACCCAAGAGACCCAGTACTTC. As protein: CASSLVQGLLTQETQYF.

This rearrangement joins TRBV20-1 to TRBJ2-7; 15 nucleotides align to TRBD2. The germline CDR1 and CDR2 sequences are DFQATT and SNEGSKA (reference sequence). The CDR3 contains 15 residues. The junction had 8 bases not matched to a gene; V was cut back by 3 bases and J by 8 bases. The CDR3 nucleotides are TGCAGTGCTAGGACGTGGACTAGCGGGAGGGACCAGCAGTACTTC. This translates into CSARTWTSGRDQQYF.

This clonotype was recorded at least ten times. The CDR3 nucleotides are TGTGCCAGCAGCTTAGAGACTCAGTTCGGAACGCAGTATTTT. Residues: CASSLETQFGTQYF. The chain combines TRBV7-6 with TRBJ2-3; D gene unclear. V lost 1 base and J lost 9, with 14 bases in between. Germline CDR1 and CDR2: SGHVS and FNYEAQ. The CDR3 has 14 amino acids. The full variable domain, in which reference TRBV7-6 and TRBJ2-3 provide the parts outside the CDR3, is GAGVSQSPRYKVTKRGQDVALRCDPISGHVSLYWYRQALGQGPEFLTYFNYEAQQDKSGLPNDRFSAERPEGSISTLTIQRTEQRDSAMYRCASSLETQFGTQYFGPGTRLTVL.

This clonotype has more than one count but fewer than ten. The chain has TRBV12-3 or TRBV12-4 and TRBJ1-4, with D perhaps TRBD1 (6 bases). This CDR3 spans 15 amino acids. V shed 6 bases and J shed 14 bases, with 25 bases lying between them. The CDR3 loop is CASRIRGLRQGGLFF. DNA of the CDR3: TGTGCCAGCAGGATCAGGGGCTTACGGCAAGGGGGGCTGTTTTTT.

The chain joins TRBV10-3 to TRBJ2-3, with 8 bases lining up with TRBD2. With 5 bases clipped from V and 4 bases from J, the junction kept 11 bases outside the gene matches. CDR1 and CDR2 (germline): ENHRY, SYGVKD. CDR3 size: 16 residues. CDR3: CAISTLRARGADTQYF. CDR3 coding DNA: TGTGCCATCAGTACCTTGAGGGCGCGGGGGGCAGATACGCAGTATTTT.

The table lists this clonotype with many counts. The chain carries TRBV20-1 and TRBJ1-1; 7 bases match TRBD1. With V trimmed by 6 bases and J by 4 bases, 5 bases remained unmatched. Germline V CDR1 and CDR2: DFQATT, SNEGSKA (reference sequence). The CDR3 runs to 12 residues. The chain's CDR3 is CSAVAGGTEAFF. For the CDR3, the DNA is TGCAGTGCCGTCGCAGGGGGCACTGAAGCTTTCTTT.

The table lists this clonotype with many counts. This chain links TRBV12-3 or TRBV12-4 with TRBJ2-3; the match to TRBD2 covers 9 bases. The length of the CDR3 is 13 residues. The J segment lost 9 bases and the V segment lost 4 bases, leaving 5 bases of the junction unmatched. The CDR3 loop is CASSYSGRFTQYF. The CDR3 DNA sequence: TGTGCCAGCAGTTACAGCGGGAGGTTCACGCAGTATTTT.

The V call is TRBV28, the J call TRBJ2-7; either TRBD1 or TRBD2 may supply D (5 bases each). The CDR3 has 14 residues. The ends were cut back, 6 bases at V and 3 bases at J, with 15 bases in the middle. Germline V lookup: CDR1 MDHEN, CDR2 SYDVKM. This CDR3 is CASRTRVGVYEQYF. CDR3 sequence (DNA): TGTGCCAGCAGAACAAGGGTGGGGGTCTACGAGCAGTACTTC.

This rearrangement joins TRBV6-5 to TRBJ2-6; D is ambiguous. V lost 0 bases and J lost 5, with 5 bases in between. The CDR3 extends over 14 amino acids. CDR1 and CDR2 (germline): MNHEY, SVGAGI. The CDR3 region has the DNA TGTGCCAGCAGTTACTCCCGGAGGGCCAACGTCCTGACTTTC. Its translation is CASSYSRRANVLTF.

CDR3 nucleotides: TGCGCCAGCAGCTTAGTCCAATTACTCACAGGGTCCTCTAACTATGGCTACACCTTC. This encodes CASSLVQLLTGSSNYGYTF. The chain is built from TRBV4-3 and TRBJ1-2, with a weak D call TRBD1 (6 bases). This CDR3 contains 19 residues. The V and J ends lost 5 bases and 0 bases respectively, with 25 bases between them. Germline assignment: CDR1 LGHNA and CDR2 YSLEER.